This is a list of T cell receptor beta chains from one sample in a study of metastatic and nonmetastatic thyroid tumors. TCRdb reprocessed the PCR reads via MiXCR. The sample yields 14,000 or so clones, around a quarter seen once. Source material: blood. The source of these receptors is a female donor with papillary thyroid cancer or a benign thyroid nodule (not recorded which). Some clones in this sample may be carry-over from other donors' samples. CDR3s include the opening cysteine and the closing phenylalanine or tryptophan. The order of the fields is D gene, J gene, V gene, clone size, CDR3 DNA, CDR3 protein. D genes are given only for firm matches. Clone size appears in some rows only: once, few, many, or a class for an expanded clone.

NA	TRBJ1-2	TRBV11-1	NA	TGTGCCAGCAGCTCGGGACCTATCACCTATGGCTACACCTTC	CASSSGPITYGYTF
NA	TRBJ2-5	TRBV20-1	many	TGCAGTGCTAGAGATCTAGGCCGACAGGAGACCCAGTACTTC	CSARDLGRQETQYF
NA	TRBJ2-3	TRBV7-3	NA	TGTGCCAGCAGCCAGTTAAGCGACCCAGATACGCAGTATTTT	CASSQLSDPDTQYF
NA	TRBJ1-2	TRBV20-1	medium-sized	TGCAGTGCTGAGCGACACGTCTATGGCTACACCTTC	CSAERHVYGYTF
NA	TRBJ2-7	TRBV6-2/TRBV6-3	few	TGTGCCAGCAGTTTGACAGGTTTCTTTTCCTACGAGCAGTACTTC	CASSLTGFFSYEQYF
NA	TRBJ2-5	TRBV12-3/TRBV12-4	NA	TGTGACAGAAGCCCGGACTCCACGTTCGAGTACTTC	CDRSPDSTFEYF
NA	TRBJ2-5	TRBV30	NA	TGTGCCTGGGGCCGAGCCGTGGGGGGCGTGGAGACCCAGTACTTC	CAWGRAVGGVETQYF
TRBD1	TRBJ1-5	TRBV14	many	TGTGCCAGCAGCCAGCCGGCCGGGACAGTCAATCAGCCCCAGCATTTT	CASSQPAGTVNQPQHF
TRBD2	TRBJ2-3	TRBV5-1	many	TGCGCCAGCAGCCTCCAACCCGGGACTAGCGGTAGCACAGATACGCAGTATTTT	CASSLQPGTSGSTDTQYF
TRBD2	TRBJ2-1	TRBV6-2/TRBV6-3	medium-sized	TGTGCCAGCAGTTACTCGGGAACTAGCGGGATCTACAATGAGCAGTTCTTC	CASSYSGTSGIYNEQFF
TRBD1	TRBJ2-7	TRBV10-2	medium-sized	TGCGCCAGCAGTGTTAACAGGGGCTACGAGCAGTACTTC	CASSVNRGYEQYF